This T cell receptor beta chain was observed in a study of long-term antiretroviral therapy in people with HIV. The V end lost 8 bases, the J end lost 3 bases, and 13 bases lay between the germline ends. Germline V lookup: CDR1 KGHSH, CDR2 LQKENI. The CDR3 extends over 13 amino acids. Whole-study results and caveats: ART adherence, viral resistance and therapy changes went undocumented.

Concerning this clone: The antigen is undetermined.

Investigators performed immunoSEQ version v3.0 at survey level. Assay used: immunoSEQ multiplex PCR; TCRdb lists only in-frame clones, some missing. The sample shows about 25,000 clones, around 83% of them seen only once. This TCR derives from a man younger than 35 with HIV. Specimen: unsorted PBMCs, collected 3 years after starting antiretroviral therapy. The J gene is TRBJ1-1, the V gene TRBV18; D is unclear. As DNA, the CDR3 is TGTGCCAGCCGAAACGACGGTTACACTGAAGCTTTCTTT. Its translation is CASRNDGYTEAFF.